This entry lists 10 T cell receptor beta chains sequenced from one sample in a study of shared clonotypes between healthy human individuals (dated by TCRdb to about 2020). The method was the immunoSEQ multiplex PCR assay. Sourced from immuneACCESS, this table was stored by TCRdb with only in-frame sequences that have V and J called. A share of the clones is absent; for the studies checked, an unresolved V gene accounts for under half, and the remainder has no known explanation. This sample holds under 2,500,000 clones; under 97% were observed only once. Together, the top ten hold roughly 0.13% of the sample. Sample: naive CD4+ T cells sorted from blood. The cell subset or site label for this specimen denotes: CD45RA+ positively selected. All receptors come from a man younger than 35 in good health.

This rearrangement joins TRBV20-1 to TRBJ2-5; D could derive from TRBD1 or TRBD2 (5 bases each). This CDR3 is built from 11 residues. The germline V gene has CDR1 DFQATT and CDR2 SNEGSKA (reference sequence). Trimming removed 5 bases at V and 7 bases at J, with 11 bases between. The CDR3 DNA follows: TGCAGTGCTCCCGGGGCCGGGACCCAGTACTTC. The encoded protein is CSAPGAGTQYF.

The chain employs TRBV6-5 and TRBJ2-7, with a weak D call TRBD1 (6 bases). Per the germline V gene, CDR1 is MNHEY and CDR2 is SVGAGI. This CDR3 spans 12 amino acids. V shed 6 bases and J shed 2 bases, with 8 bases lying between them. The CDR3 DNA follows: TGTGCCAGCAGGGACAGAGCCTACGAGCAGTACTTC. Its protein is CASRDRAYEQYF.

This sequence joins TRBV6-4 and TRBJ2-5; 10 bases fit TRBD1. CDR3 length equals 15 residues. J lost 4 bases, V lost 9 bases, and 11 bases had no gene match. Germline CDR1 reads MRHNA; CDR2 reads SNTAGT. DNA for the CDR3: TGTGCCAGTACCGGACAGGGGGTAATAGTAGAGACCCAGTACTTC. Translated: CASTGQGVIVETQYF.

This clone was picked up one time. The identical CDR3 is also encoded by other nucleotide sequences in the sample. The DNA for the CDR3 is TGTGCCTGGAGCACAGGGTATGGCTACACCTTC. As protein: CAWSTGYGYTF. The chain uses TRBV30 and TRBJ1-2; a possible D gene is TRBD1 (6 bases). The CDR3 spans 11 residues. V lost 3 bases, J lost 5 bases, and 7 bases lay in between. Germline loops: CDR1 GTSNPN, CDR2 SVGIG (reference sequence).

The V and J genes are TRBV6-1 and TRBJ2-1; 7 nucleotides line up with TRBD2. The CDR3 loop spans 15 amino acids. V lost 3 bases and J lost 7; bases outside the gene matches: 9. CDR1 and CDR2 from the germline V gene are MNHNS and SASEGT. CDR3 sequence reads: CASSEGWGGGNEQFF. The CDR3 DNA reads TGTGCCAGCAGTGAGGGTTGGGGGGGAGGTAATGAGCAGTTCTTC.

This chain connects TRBV18 to TRBJ2-1; a possible D gene is TRBD2 (6 bases). Germline CDR1 and CDR2: KGHSH and LQKENI. The CDR3 runs to 14 residues. V lost 7 bases to trimming and J lost 5 bases, with 15 bases between them. Here the CDR3 reads CASWPSGTDNEQFF. CDR3 coding DNA: TGTGCCAGCTGGCCCTCCGGGACTGACAATGAGCAGTTCTTC. Variable domain in full (rest from reference TRBV18 and TRBJ2-1): NAGVMQNPRHLVRRRGQEARLRCSPMKGHSHVYWYRQLPEEGLKFMVYLQKENIIDESGMPKERFSAEFPKEGPSILRIQQVVRGDSAAYFCASWPSGTDNEQFFGPGTRLTVL.

This chain joins TRBV7-9 and TRBJ2-3; tentatively, D is TRBD1 or TRBD2 (5 bases each). The CDR3 consists of 17 residues. The germline V gene has CDR1 SEHNR and CDR2 FQNEAQ (reference sequence). The V end was cut by 5 bases, the J end by 0 bases, with 18 bases between. The CDR3 sequence: CASSHRGRTLSTDTQYF. The DNA for the CDR3 is TGTGCCAGCAGCCATAGGGGACGGACCTTGAGCACAGATACGCAGTATTTT.

This chain links TRBV20-1 with TRBJ2-1, with D uncertain. V was cut by 7 bases and J by 9 bases, with 13 bases left in between. This CDR3 contains 11 residues. Per germline, CDR1 DFQATT and CDR2 SNEGSKA (reference sequence). The CDR3 DNA reads TGCAGTGTTCCGTTGGATGGTGAGCAGTTCTTC. Translating it yields CSVPLDGEQFF.

There are a few counts of this clone. This rearrangement joins TRBV2 to TRBJ1-5; D is perhaps TRBD1 (6 bases). CDR3 length: 14 residues. The V gene lost 1 base and the J gene lost 3 bases, with 7 bases spanning the gap. Germline V gene lookup returns CDR1 SNHLY and CDR2 FYNNEI. The CDR3 sequence is CASSEDRVNQPQHF. CDR3 bases: TGTGCCAGCAGTGAAGACAGGGTCAATCAGCCCCAGCATTTT.

This chain links TRBV6-6 with TRBJ2-2, with TRBD2 matching over 10 bases. This CDR3 contains 14 residues. Germline V lookup: CDR1 MNHNY, CDR2 SVGAGI (reference sequence). V lost 10 bases and J lost 1; bases outside the gene matches: 3. CDR3 sequence: CATTSGMNTGELFF. The CDR3 bases are TGTGCCACAACTAGCGGGATGAACACCGGGGAGCTGTTTTTT.